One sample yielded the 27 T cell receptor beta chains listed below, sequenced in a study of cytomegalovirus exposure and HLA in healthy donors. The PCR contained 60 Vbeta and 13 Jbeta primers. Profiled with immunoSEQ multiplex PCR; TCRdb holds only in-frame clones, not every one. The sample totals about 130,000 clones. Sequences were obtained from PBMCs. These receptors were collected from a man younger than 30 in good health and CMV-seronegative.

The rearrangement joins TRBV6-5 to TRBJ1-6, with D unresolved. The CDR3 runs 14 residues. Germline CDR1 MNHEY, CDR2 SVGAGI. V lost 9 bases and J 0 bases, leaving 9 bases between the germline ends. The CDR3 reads CASRRSSYNSPLHF. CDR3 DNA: TGTGCCAGTCGTAGGAGCTCCTATAATTCACCCCTCCACTTT.

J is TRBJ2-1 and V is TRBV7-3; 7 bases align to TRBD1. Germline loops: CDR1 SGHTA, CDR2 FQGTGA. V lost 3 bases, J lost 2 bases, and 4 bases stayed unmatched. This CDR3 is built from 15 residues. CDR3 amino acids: CASSFAQGAYNEQFF. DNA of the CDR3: TGTGCCAGCAGCTTCGCTCAGGGGGCCTACAATGAGCAGTTCTTC. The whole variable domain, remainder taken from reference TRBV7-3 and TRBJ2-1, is GAGVSQTPSNKVTEKGKYVELRCDPISGHTALYWYRQSLGQGPEFLIYFQGTGAADDSGLPNDRFFAVRPEGSVSTLKIQRTERGDSAVYLCASSFAQGAYNEQFFGPGTRLTVL.

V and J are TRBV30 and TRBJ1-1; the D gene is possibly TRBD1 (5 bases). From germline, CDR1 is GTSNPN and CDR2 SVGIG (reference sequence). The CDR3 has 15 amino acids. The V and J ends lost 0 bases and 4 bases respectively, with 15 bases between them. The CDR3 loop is CAWSVPDGRGTEAFF. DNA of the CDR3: TGTGCCTGGAGTGTACCTGACGGGAGGGGCACTGAAGCTTTCTTT.

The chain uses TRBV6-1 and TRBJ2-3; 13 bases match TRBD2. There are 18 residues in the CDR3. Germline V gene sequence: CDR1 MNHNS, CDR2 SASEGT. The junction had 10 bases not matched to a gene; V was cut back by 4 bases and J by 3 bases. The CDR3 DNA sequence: TGTGCCAGCAGTGCTCGGACTAGCGGGAGCCTGCGAACAGATACGCAGTATTTT. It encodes CASSARTSGSLRTDTQYF.

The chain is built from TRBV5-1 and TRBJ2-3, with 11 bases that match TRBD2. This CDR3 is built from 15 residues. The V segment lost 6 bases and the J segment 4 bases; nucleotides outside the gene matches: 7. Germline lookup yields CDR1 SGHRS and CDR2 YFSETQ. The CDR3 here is CASTSLAGEPDTQYF. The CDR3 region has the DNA TGCGCCAGCACTTCACTAGCGGGGGAACCAGATACGCAGTATTTT.

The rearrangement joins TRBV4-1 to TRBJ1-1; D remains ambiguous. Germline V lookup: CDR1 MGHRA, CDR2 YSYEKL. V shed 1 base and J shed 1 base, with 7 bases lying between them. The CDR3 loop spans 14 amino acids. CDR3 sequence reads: CASSQVEGNTEAFF. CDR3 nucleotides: TGCGCCAGCAGCCAAGTCGAGGGGAACACTGAAGCTTTCTTT.

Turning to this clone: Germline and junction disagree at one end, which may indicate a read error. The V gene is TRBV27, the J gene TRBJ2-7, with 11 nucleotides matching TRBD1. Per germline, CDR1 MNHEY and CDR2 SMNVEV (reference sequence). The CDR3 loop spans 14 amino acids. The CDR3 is CATSWGQGVHEQYF. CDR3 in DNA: TGTGCCACCAGTTGGGGACAGGGGGTCCACGAGCAGTACTTC.

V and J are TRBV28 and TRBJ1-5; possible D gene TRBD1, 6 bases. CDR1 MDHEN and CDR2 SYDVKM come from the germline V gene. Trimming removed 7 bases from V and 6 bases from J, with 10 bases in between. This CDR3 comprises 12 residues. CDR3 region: CASTTGSQPQHF. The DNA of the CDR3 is TGTGCCAGCACCACAGGGAGTCAGCCCCAGCATTTT.

The CDR3 sequence is CASLRQGTYEQYF. DNA for the CDR3: TGTGCCAGCTTGCGACAGGGTACCTACGAGCAGTACTTC. The V call is TRBV27, the J call TRBJ2-7; 7 positions agree with TRBD1. With 8 bases clipped from V and 2 bases from J, the junction kept 6 bases outside the gene matches. In germline, CDR1 is MNHEY, CDR2 SMNVEV (reference sequence). The CDR3 covers 13 residues.

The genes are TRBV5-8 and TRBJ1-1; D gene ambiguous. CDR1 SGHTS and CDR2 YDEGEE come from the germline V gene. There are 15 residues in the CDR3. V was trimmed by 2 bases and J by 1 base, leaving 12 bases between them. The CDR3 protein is CASSLVSPGNTEAFF. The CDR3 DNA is TGTGCCAGCAGCTTAGTGTCTCCGGGGAACACTGAAGCTTTCTTT.

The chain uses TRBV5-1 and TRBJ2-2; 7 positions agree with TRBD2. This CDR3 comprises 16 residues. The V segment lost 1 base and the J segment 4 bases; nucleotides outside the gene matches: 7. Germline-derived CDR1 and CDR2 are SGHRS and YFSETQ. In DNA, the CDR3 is TGCGCCAGCAGCTTGTCCGGGGGGAAGGGCACCGGGGAGCTGTTTTTT. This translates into CASSLSGGKGTGELFF.

The CDR3 coding sequence is TGCGCCAGCAGCTCATCGGGACAGGGGAACACTGAAGCTTTCTTT. Translated: CASSSSGQGNTEAFF. The chain joins TRBV5-1 to TRBJ1-1; 9 nucleotides agree with TRBD1. V was clipped by 3 bases and J by 1 base; unmatched bases: 4. The CDR3 consists of 15 residues. CDR1 is SGHRS, CDR2 YFSETQ, per germline.

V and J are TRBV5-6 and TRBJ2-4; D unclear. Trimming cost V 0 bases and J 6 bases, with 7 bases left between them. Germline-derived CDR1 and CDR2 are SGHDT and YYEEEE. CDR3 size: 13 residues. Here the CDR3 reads CASSLAEINIQYF. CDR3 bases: TGTGCCAGCAGCTTGGCTGAGATAAACATTCAGTACTTC.

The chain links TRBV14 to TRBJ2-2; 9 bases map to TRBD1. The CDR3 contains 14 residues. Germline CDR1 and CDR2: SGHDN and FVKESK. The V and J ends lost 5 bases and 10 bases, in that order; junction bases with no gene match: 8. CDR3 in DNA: TGTGCCAGCAGCGACTGGGACAGGGCCTCGGAGCTGTTTTTT. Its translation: CASSDWDRASELFF.

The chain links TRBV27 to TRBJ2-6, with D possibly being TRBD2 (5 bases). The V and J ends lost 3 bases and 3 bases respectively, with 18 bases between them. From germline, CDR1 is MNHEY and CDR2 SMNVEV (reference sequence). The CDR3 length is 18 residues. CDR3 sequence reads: CASSLAPVLGSGANVLTF. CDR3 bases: TGTGCCAGCAGTTTGGCACCCGTGCTTGGGAGTGGGGCCAACGTCCTGACTTTC.

CDR3 nucleotides: TGTGCCAGCAGCTTAGAGTCCGGGACAGGGGACTACGAGCAGTACTTC. Encoded protein: CASSLESGTGDYEQYF. The chain recombines TRBV7-2 with TRBJ2-7; 10 nucleotides match TRBD1. The germline gives CDR1 SGHTA, CDR2 FQGNSA. The CDR3 runs 16 residues. The trim removed 1 base at V and 3 bases at J, leaving 6 bases unmatched.

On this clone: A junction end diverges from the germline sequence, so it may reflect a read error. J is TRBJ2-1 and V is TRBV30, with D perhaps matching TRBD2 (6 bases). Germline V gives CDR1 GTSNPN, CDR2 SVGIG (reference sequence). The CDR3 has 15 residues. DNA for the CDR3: TGTGCCGGGAGTGTAATATTAGCGGCTGGGAATGAGCAGTTCTTC. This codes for CAGSVILAAGNEQFF.

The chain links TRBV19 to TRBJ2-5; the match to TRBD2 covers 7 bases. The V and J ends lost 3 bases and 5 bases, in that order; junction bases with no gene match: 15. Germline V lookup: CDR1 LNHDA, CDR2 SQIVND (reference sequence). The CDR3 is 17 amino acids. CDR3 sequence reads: CASSISGSGAPVETQYF. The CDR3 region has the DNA TGTGCCAGTAGTATTAGTGGGAGCGGGGCTCCGGTCGAGACCCAGTACTTC.

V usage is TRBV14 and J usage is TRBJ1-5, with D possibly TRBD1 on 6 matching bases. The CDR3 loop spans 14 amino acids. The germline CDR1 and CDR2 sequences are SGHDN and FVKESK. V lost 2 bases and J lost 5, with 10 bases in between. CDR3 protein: CASSQWGRDQPQHF. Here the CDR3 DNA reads TGTGCCAGCAGCCAATGGGGGCGTGATCAGCCCCAGCATTTT. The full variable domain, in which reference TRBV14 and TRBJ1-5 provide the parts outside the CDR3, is EAGVTQFPSHSVIEKGQTVTLRCDPISGHDNLYWYRRVMGKEIKFLLHFVKESKQDESGMPNNRFLAERTGGTYSTLKVQPAELEDSGVYFCASSQWGRDQPQHFGDGTRLSIL.

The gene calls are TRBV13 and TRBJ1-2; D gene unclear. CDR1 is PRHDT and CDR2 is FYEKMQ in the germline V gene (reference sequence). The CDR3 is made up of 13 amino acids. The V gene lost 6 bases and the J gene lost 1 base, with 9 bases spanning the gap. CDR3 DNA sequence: TGTGCCAGCAGTGAAAGCGGTAACTATGGCTACACCTTC. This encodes CASSESGNYGYTF.

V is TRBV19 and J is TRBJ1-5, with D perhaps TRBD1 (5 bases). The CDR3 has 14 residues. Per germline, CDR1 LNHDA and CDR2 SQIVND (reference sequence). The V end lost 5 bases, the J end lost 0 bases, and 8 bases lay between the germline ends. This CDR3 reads CASSGAGSNQPQHF. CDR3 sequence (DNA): TGTGCCAGTAGTGGGGCCGGTAGCAATCAGCCCCAGCATTTT.

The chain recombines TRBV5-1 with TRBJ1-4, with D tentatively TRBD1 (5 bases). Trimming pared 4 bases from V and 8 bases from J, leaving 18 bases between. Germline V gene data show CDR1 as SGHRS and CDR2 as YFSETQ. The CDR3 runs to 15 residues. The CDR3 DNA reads TGCGCCAGCAGCCCTGGGTCCTCGGAGGGGGAAAAACTGTTTTTT. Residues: CASSPGSSEGEKLFF. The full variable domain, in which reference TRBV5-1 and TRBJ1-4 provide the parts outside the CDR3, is KAGVTQTPRYLIKTRGQQVTLSCSPISGHRSVSWYQQTPGQGLQFLFEYFSETQRNKGNFPGRFSGRQFSNSRSEMNVSTLELGDSALYLCASSPGSSEGEKLFFGSGTQLSVL.

CDR3 residues: CASSLAKSGANVLTF. CDR3 nucleotides: TGTGCCAGCAGCTTGGCAAAATCTGGGGCCAACGTCCTGACTTTC. This sequence joins TRBV5-4 and TRBJ2-6, with no clear D. The CDR3 totals 15 residues. V lost 0 bases, J lost 1 base, and 5 bases lay in between. Germline CDR1 is SGHNT and CDR2 is YYREEE (reference sequence).

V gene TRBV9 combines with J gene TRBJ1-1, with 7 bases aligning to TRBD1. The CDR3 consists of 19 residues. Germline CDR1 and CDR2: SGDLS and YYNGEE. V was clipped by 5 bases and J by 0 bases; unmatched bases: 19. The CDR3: CASSYYVEGGNMMNTEAFF. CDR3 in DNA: TGTGCCAGCAGTTACTATGTAGAAGGGGGCAATATGATGAACACTGAAGCTTTCTTT.

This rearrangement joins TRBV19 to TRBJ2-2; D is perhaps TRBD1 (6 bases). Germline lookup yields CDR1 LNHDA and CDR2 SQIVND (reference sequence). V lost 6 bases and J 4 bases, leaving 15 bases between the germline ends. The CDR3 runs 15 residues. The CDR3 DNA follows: TGTGCCAGTAGCCAATCCAGGGGCAGCACCGGGGAGCTGTTTTTT. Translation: CASSQSRGSTGELFF.

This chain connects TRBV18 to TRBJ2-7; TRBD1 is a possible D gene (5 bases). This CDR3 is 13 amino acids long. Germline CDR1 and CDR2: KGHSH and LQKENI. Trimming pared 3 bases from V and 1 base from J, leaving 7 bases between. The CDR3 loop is CASSPGLSYEQYF. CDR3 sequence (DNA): TGTGCCAGCTCACCGGGGCTTTCCTACGAGCAGTACTTC.

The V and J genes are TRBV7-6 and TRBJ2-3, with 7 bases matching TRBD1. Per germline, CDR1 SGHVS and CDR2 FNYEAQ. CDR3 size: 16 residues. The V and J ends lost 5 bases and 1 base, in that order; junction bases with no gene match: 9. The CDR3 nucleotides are TGTGCCAGCAGCCCCGAGGGACAGCGAGGCACAGATACGCAGTATTTT. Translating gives CASSPEGQRGTDTQYF.